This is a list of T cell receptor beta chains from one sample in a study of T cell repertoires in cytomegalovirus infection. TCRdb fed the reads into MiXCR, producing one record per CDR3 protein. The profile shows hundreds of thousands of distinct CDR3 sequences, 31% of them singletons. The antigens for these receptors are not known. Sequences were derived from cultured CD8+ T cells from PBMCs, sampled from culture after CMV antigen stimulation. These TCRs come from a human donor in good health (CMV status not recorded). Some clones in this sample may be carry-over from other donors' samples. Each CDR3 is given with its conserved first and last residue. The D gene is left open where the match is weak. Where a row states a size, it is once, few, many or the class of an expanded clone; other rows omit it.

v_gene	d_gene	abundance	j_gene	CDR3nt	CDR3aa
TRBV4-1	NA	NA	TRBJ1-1	TGCGCCAGCAGCCAGCTGACCTCGACAGTCGTGGTAACTGAAGCTTTCTTT	CASSQLTSTVVVTEAFF
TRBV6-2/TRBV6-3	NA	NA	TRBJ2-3	TGTGCCAGCAGTTACAACTTTAGGGGGGACACAGATACGCAGTATTTT	CASSYNFRGDTDTQYF
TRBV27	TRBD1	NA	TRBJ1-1	TGTGCCAGCAGTTTATGGGGGGACAGGGGCGAAAGAGGGAACACTGAAGCTTTCTTT	CASSLWGDRGERGNTEAFF
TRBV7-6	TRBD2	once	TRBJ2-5	TGTACCAGCAGCTTTAGGCTAGCGGGCGACCAAGAGACCCAGTACTTC	CTSSFRLAGDQETQYF
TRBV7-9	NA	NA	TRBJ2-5	TGTGCCAGCAGCTTAGCGAATTCTCTCCCCCAAGAGACCCAGTACTTC	CASSLANSLPQETQYF
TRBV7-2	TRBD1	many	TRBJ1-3	TGTGCCAGCAGCCCGAGAATAACAGGGGCCGCCTTCTCTGGAAACACCATATATTTT	CASSPRITGAAFSGNTIYF
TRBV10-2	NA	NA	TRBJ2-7	TGCGCCAGCAGTGAGTCTGGGGACTCCTACGAGCAGTACTTC	CASSESGDSYEQYF
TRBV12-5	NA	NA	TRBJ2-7	TGTGCTAGTGGTTACGCCCAGGGGCACACCTACGAGCAGTACTTC	CASGYAQGHTYEQYF
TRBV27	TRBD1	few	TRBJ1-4	TGTGCCAGCAGTTCGACAGGGGGGTTCGAAAAACTGTTTTTT	CASSSTGGFEKLFF
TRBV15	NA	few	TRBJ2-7	TGTGCCACCAGCAGGGCGGACTCCTACGAGCAGTACTTC	CATSRADSYEQYF
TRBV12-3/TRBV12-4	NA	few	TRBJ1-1	TGTGCCAGCACACCCGGAGGCGCGAACACTGAAGCTTTCTTT	CASTPGGANTEAFF
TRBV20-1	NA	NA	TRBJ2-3	TGCAGTGCTAGAGATTTGGGGGGGCCGGTAGATACGCAGTATTTT	CSARDLGGPVDTQYF
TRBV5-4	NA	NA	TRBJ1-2	TGTGCCAGCGCAACCGAATGGGGCAGGGGTTCAAATGGCTACACCTTC	CASATEWGRGSNGYTF
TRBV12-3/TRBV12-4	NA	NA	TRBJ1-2	TGTGCCAGCAGTTTAGGGGCCGAGCCCGCAGATGGCTACACCTTC	CASSLGAEPADGYTF
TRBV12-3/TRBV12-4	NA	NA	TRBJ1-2	TGTGCCGGCAGTTTATCCCCCAGGCCGTTTTCTAACTATGGCTACACCTTC	CAGSLSPRPFSNYGYTF
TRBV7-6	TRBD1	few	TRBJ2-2	TGTGCCAGCAGCTGGGTCGAGACAGGGTACCCCGGGGAGCTGTTTTTT	CASSWVETGYPGELFF
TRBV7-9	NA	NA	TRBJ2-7	TGTGCCAGCAGTACCAGCATGAGCTCCTACGAGCAGTACTTC	CASSTSMSSYEQYF
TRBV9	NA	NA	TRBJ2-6	TGTGCCAGCAGCGTTAGCCGCGGGGTCTCGGGCTCTGGGGCCAACGTCCTGACTTTC	CASSVSRGVSGSGANVLTF
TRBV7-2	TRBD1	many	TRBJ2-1	TGTGCCAGCAGCCCGGGACAGGGGGCCTATGAGCAGTTCTTC	CASSPGQGAYEQFF
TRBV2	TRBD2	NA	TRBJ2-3	TGTGCCAGCAGCGGAGGCCTGGTCCATAGCGGGGGTAGCACAGATACGCAGTATTTT	CASSGGLVHSGGSTDTQYF
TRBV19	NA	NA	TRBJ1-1	TGTGCCAGTAGTATCCCGACCTTTACAGGCATGAACGCTGAAGCTTTCTTT	CASSIPTFTGMNAEAFF
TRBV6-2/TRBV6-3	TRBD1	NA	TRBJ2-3	TGTGCCAGCAGTTACTCTGGACAGGGTTTAGATACGCAGTATTTT	CASSYSGQGLDTQYF
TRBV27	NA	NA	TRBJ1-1	TGTGCCAGCAGTTTATCATCAGGGACGGCTGAAGCTTTCTTT	CASSLSSGTAEAFF
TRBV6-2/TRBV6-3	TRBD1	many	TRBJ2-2	TGTGCCACCCGGACAGGGTACACCGGGGAGCTGTTTTTT	CATRTGYTGELFF
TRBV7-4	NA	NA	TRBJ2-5	TGTGCCAGCAGCTTCGGTGGTGAGAGCCAAGAGACCCAGTACTTC	CASSFGGESQETQYF
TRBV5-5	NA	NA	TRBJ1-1	TGTGCCAGCAGCTTCTTTTCAGCTAACACTGAAGCTTTCTTT	CASSFFSANTEAFF
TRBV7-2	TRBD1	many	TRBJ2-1	TGTGCCAGCAGCCCACAGGGGGCGCGAGAGCAGTTCTTC	CASSPQGAREQFF
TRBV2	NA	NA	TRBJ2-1	TGTGCCAGCATCGACGGGACCGTTAGTAGGGATGAGCAGTTCTTC	CASIDGTVSRDEQFF
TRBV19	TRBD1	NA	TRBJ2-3	TGTGCCAGTAGTGCACAGGGGGCCGTAATAGATACGCAGTATTTT	CASSAQGAVIDTQYF
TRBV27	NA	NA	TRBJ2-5	TGTGCCAGCAGTTTAAGGGATAGGCCAGAGTACTTC	CASSLRDRPEYF
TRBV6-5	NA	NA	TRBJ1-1	TGTGCCAGCAGTTACCGGGGCACGAACACTGAAGCTTTCTTT	CASSYRGTNTEAFF
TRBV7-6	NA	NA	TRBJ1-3	TGTGCCACCTTCAACCCGGGAAACACCATATATTTT	CATFNPGNTIYF
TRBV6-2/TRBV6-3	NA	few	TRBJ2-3	TGTGCCAGCAGACTTGACCAGGGACAAACTAACTCAGATACGCAGTATTTT	CASRLDQGQTNSDTQYF
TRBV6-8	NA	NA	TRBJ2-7	TGTGCCAGCAGTTCGAAACCCTCCTACGAGCAGTACTTC	CASSSKPSYEQYF
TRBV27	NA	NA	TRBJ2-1	TGTGCCAGCAGTCTCAAACGGAGCGGGGAGCAGTTCTTC	CASSLKRSGEQFF